This paragraph reports one T cell receptor (beta chain). Its antigen is currently unknown. The data were obtained in a study of metastatic and nonmetastatic thyroid tumors. Study summary: Repertoire data that came from the blood and tumor or nodule tissue of malignant and benign thyroid patients were compared. General study points: Malignant thyroid tumors reportedly exceeded benign nodules significantly in TCR beta diversity, with the difference appearing in blood and tumor.

The CDR3 loop spans 12 amino acids. The germline V gene has CDR1 MNHNS and CDR2 SASEGT. V gave up 4 bases and J gave up 7 bases, with 10 bases separating them. In the study's own analysis: It was from CDR3 differences across clinicopathological groups that a distant-metastasis classifier for papillary thyroid cancer was built. TCRdb called clones again from the PCR reads with MiXCR. The V and J calls here are based on TCRdb, not the publication. The sample contains around 40,000 clones, 17% of which appear only once. Each patient came to thyroid surgery without any prior treatment (of any kind). J is TRBJ1-2 and V is TRBV6-1, with a possible D match to TRBD1 (5 bases). Source material: blood. The sequence came from a male donor with papillary thyroid cancer or a benign thyroid nodule (not recorded which). Some clones in this sample may be carry-over from other donors' samples. The CDR3 DNA reads TGTGCCAGCAGTGGTACAGGTGCTGGCTACACCTTC. This gives the protein CASSGTGAGYTF.